Sequencing of this T cell receptor beta chain was carried out in a study of blood T cell repertoires in COVID-19. Per the germline V gene, CDR1 is ENHRY and CDR2 is SYGVKD. V trimming: 10 bases; J trimming: 2 bases; junction bases outside the gene matches: 7. This CDR3 has 14 residues. Profiling relied on immunoSEQ multiplex PCR, and the TCRdb table lists in-frame clones only, not all of them. The data contain about 200,000 clones, approximately 80% of them singletons. This clonotype originated in a human donor in a cohort sampled during active COVID-19. The J gene is TRBJ1-4, the V gene TRBV10-3; 7 positions agree with TRBD1. The material sequenced was peripheral blood. In DNA, the CDR3 is TGTGCCACCGCCCCACAGGGGACTAATGAAAAACTGTTTTTT. This gives the protein CATAPQGTNEKLFF.